This passage covers 18 T cell receptor beta chains from one sample sequenced in a study of cytomegalovirus exposure and HLA in healthy donors. Researchers ran the PCR with 60 Vbeta and 13 Jbeta primers. The table came from immunoSEQ multiplex PCR; TCRdb's copy has only in-frame clones and leaves some out. The data show under 150,000 clones, roughly 79% seen once. Material: PBMCs. These TCRs come from a boy aged 2 to 9 in good health and CMV-seronegative.

This chain joins TRBV9 and TRBJ2-5, with 7 bases identical to TRBD1. Germline loops: CDR1 SGDLS, CDR2 YYNGEE. The CDR3 length is 15 residues. The J segment lost 1 base and the V segment lost 4 bases, leaving 7 bases of the junction unmatched. The CDR3 DNA reads TGTGCCAGCAGCCCACGGGGACAGATCCAAGAGACCCAGTACTTC. Its protein is CASSPRGQIQETQYF.

This chain joins TRBV23-1 and TRBJ1-4; D gene uncertain. TRBV23-1 has ORF status, its function being uncertain. The CDR3 loop spans 13 amino acids. V dropped 7 bases and J dropped 8 bases, with 14 bases sitting between them. This CDR3 reads CASNVRLGEKLFF. CDR3 in DNA: TGCGCCAGCAATGTACGATTGGGCGAAAAACTGTTTTTT.

The chain is built from TRBV6-1 and TRBJ2-2; D perhaps matches TRBD1 (6 bases). The CDR3 has 15 residues. The germline V and J ends were trimmed by 3 bases and 1 base, with 9 bases remaining between them. Germline assignment: CDR1 MNHNS and CDR2 SASEGT. CDR3 sequence reads: CASSDRGGNTGELFF. In DNA, the CDR3 is TGTGCCAGCAGTGACAGGGGCGGGAACACCGGGGAGCTGTTTTTT.

The V and J genes are TRBV12-5 and TRBJ2-7; the D gene is possibly TRBD1 (6 bases). V was pared by 5 bases and J by 3 bases, with 23 bases between. Germline V gene data show CDR1 as LGHNT and CDR2 as FRNRAP. The CDR3 loop spans 17 amino acids. CDR3: CASGHPQDRKPIYEQYF. The CDR3, as DNA: TGTGCTAGTGGTCACCCTCAAGACAGGAAGCCTATCTACGAGCAGTACTTC.

The chain couples TRBV28 to TRBJ1-1, with D perhaps TRBD1 (5 bases). Germline values: CDR1 MDHEN, CDR2 SYDVKM. The CDR3 sequence is 18 residues long. Trimming took 7 bases from V and 0 from J, leaving 24 bases between them. CDR3 coding DNA: TGTGCCAGCAATGAAATAGAACAGTCCGGAGGGGTGAACACTGAAGCTTTCTTT. Translated: CASNEIEQSGGVNTEAFF.

The chain employs TRBV9 and TRBJ1-1; possibly TRBD1 for D (6 bases). This CDR3 spans 13 amino acids. The V gene lost 3 bases and the J gene lost 7 bases, with 13 bases spanning the gap. Germline CDR1 and CDR2: SGDLS and YYNGEE. The CDR3 DNA reads as TGTGCCAGCAGCGGACAGGTATCGGATGAAGCTTTCTTT. This gives the protein CASSGQVSDEAFF.

The rearrangement links TRBV9 to TRBJ1-1, with D unresolved. V lost 2 bases and J 0 bases, leaving 8 bases between the germline ends. Germline V lookup: CDR1 SGDLS, CDR2 YYNGEE. The CDR3 has 14 residues. The CDR3 here is CASSVGSMNTEAFF. CDR3 sequence (DNA): TGTGCCAGCAGCGTGGGCAGCATGAACACTGAAGCTTTCTTT.

J is TRBJ1-1 and V is TRBV9; 8 nucleotides agree with TRBD1. The germline CDR1 and CDR2 sequences are SGDLS and YYNGEE. The ends lost 4 bases at V and 6 bases at J; junction bases unmatched: 11. The length of the CDR3 is 15 residues. The CDR3 here is CASSPRTGTWSEAFF. The CDR3 nucleotides read TGTGCCAGCAGCCCCCGGACAGGGACGTGGTCTGAAGCTTTCTTT.

This sequence joins TRBV19 and TRBJ1-1, with a weak D call TRBD1 (5 bases). CDR3 length: 14 residues. Germline V gene data show CDR1 as LNHDA and CDR2 as SQIVND (reference sequence). V was shortened by 3 bases and J by 6 bases, with 14 bases between the two germline ends. CDR3 nucleotide sequence: TGTGCCAGTAGTATCAAGGGGATTGTGGCTGAAGCTTTCTTT. This encodes CASSIKGIVAEAFF.

This clone was seen more than once but under ten times. V usage is TRBV30 and J usage is TRBJ1-1; D unclear. V lost 4 bases to trimming and J lost 6 bases, with 12 bases between them. The V gene's germline CDR1 is GTSNPN and CDR2 SVGIG (reference sequence). This CDR3 region has 12 residues. CDR3 residues: CAWNRGDAEAFF. Here the CDR3 DNA reads TGTGCCTGGAACCGGGGAGATGCTGAAGCTTTCTTT.

V usage is TRBV4-1 and J usage is TRBJ2-1, with 9 bases matching TRBD1. Germline V gives CDR1 MGHRA, CDR2 YSYEKL. The V and J ends lost 1 base and 3 bases, in that order; junction bases with no gene match: 13. There are 19 residues in the CDR3. The CDR3 region is CASSQGFPGQGRFYNEQFF. The DNA of the CDR3 is TGCGCCAGCAGCCAAGGCTTTCCGGGACAGGGTCGGTTCTACAATGAGCAGTTCTTC.

The chain links TRBV7-9 to TRBJ2-7; tentatively, D is TRBD2 (5 bases). CDR1 is SEHNR and CDR2 is FQNEAQ in the germline V gene (reference sequence). V was cut by 3 bases and J by 2 bases, with 8 bases left in between. The CDR3 totals 13 residues. CDR3 DNA sequence: TGTGCCAGCAGCTTGGGAGACACCTACGAGCAGTACTTC. Translation gives CASSLGDTYEQYF.

V and J are TRBV4-3 and TRBJ1-1; tentative D call: TRBD1 (5 bases). CDR3 size: 15 residues. V dropped 1 base and J dropped 0 bases, with 9 bases sitting between them. From germline, CDR1 is LGHNA and CDR2 YSLEER. Here the CDR3 reads CASSQATTVNTEAFF. CDR3 DNA sequence: TGCGCCAGCAGCCAAGCGACGACAGTGAACACTGAAGCTTTCTTT.

V and J are TRBV9 and TRBJ1-1, with TRBD1 matching over 9 bases. The CDR3 loop spans 17 amino acids. CDR1 SGDLS and CDR2 YYNGEE come from the germline V gene. Trimming at V came to 0 bases and at J to 0 bases, leaving 6 bases not matched to a gene. The CDR3 sequence: CASSVGDRERVNTEAFF. CDR3 nucleotide sequence: TGTGCCAGCAGCGTAGGGGACAGGGAAAGGGTGAACACTGAAGCTTTCTTT.

The V call is TRBV4-1, the J call TRBJ1-2, with D tentatively TRBD1 (6 bases). This CDR3 spans 16 amino acids. CDR1 is MGHRA, CDR2 YSYEKL, per germline. V shed 1 base and J shed 0 bases, with 12 bases lying between them. CDR3: CASSQVEGEANYGYTF. The CDR3, as DNA: TGCGCCAGCAGCCAAGTAGAGGGGGAAGCTAACTATGGCTACACCTTC.

This chain joins TRBV12-5 and TRBJ2-1; TRBD2 matches 11 bases. The germline V gene encodes CDR1 LGHNT and CDR2 FRNRAP. This CDR3 has 15 amino acids. The V segment lost 5 bases and the J segment 3 bases; nucleotides outside the gene matches: 3. The CDR3 coding sequence is TGTGCTAGTGGTATACTAGCGGGAGACTACAATGAGCAGTTCTTC. Amino acid sequence: CASGILAGDYNEQFF. Variable domain in full (rest from reference TRBV12-5 and TRBJ2-1): DARVTQTPRHKVTEMGQEVTMRCQPILGHNTVFWYRQTMMQGLELLAYFRNRAPLDDSGMPKDRFSAEMPDATLATLKIQPSEPRDSAVYFCASGILAGDYNEQFFGPGTRLTVL.

The chain uses TRBV29-1 and TRBJ1-2; D uncertain. V lost 3 bases and J 4 bases, leaving 15 bases between the germline ends. This CDR3 has 14 amino acids. CDR1 and CDR2 from the germline V gene are SQVTM and ANQGSEA. The CDR3 DNA sequence: TGCAGCGTTGAGGCGGGCCTCTTCACCTATGGCTACACCTTC. Its translation is CSVEAGLFTYGYTF.

The chain recombines TRBV4-2 with TRBJ2-2; tentative D call: TRBD2 (5 bases). The V and J ends lost 4 bases and 0 bases respectively, with 15 bases between them. Per the germline V gene, CDR1 is LGHNA and CDR2 is YNFKEQ. This CDR3 spans 17 amino acids. CDR3 sequence (DNA): TGTGCCAGCAGCCCCTCCTTCGAGAGGGCGAACACCGGGGAGCTGTTTTTT. It yields the protein CASSPSFERANTGELFF.